What follows are 26 T cell receptor beta chains derived from one specimen sequenced in a study of shared clonotypes between healthy human individuals. It was CD45RO-negative cells, positively selected for CCR7, that made up naive CD8 cells, with terminally differentiated effector memory CD45RA+ cells excluded. Data came from immunoSEQ multiplex PCR; TCRdb stores just in-frame clones and leaves some out. The sample carries around 2,000,000 clones, about 95% recorded once. Sequenced: naive CD8+ T cells sorted from blood. The receptor set was obtained from a man younger than 35 in good health.

This clone was seen just once. The V gene is TRBV5-4, the J gene TRBJ2-3; D unresolved. This CDR3 has 13 residues. V gave up 0 bases and J gave up 6 bases, with 8 bases separating them. Germline V CDR1 and CDR2: SGHNT, YYREEE (reference sequence). This CDR3 is CASSLVLVDTQYF. The CDR3 DNA reads TGTGCCAGCAGCTTGGTATTAGTTGATACGCAGTATTTT.

The chain employs TRBV4-1 and TRBJ1-1; TRBD1 is a possible D gene (5 bases). Germline V gives CDR1 MGHRA, CDR2 YSYEKL. V shed 2 bases and J shed 1 base, with 14 bases lying between them. The CDR3 is made up of 16 amino acids. As DNA, the CDR3 is TGCGCCAGCAGCCAAACCTCCGGGGGTTGGAACACTGAAGCTTTCTTT. It translates to CASSQTSGGWNTEAFF.

The genes are TRBV6-6 and TRBJ2-2, with TRBD1 matching over 9 bases. The CDR3 totals 14 residues. Germline CDR1 reads MNHNY; CDR2 reads SVGAGI (reference sequence). V shed 6 bases and J 6 bases; nucleotides not matched to a gene: 5. The CDR3 DNA reads as TGTGCCAGCAGCAGGACAGGGGAGGCCGGGGAGCTGTTTTTT. Translating gives CASSRTGEAGELFF.

A remark on this clone: The same CDR3 arises from other DNA sequences in this sample as well. V and J are TRBV27 and TRBJ2-3; 9 nucleotides agree with TRBD2. Germline V gives CDR1 MNHEY, CDR2 SMNVEV (reference sequence). Germline trimming cut 5 bases from V and 0 bases from J; bases unmatched to any gene: 6. This CDR3 contains 16 residues. This chain's CDR3 is CASSLLAGLSTDTQYF. As DNA, the CDR3 is TGTGCCAGCAGTCTCCTAGCGGGACTAAGCACAGATACGCAGTATTTT.

This clone was seen once. The identical CDR3 is also encoded by other nucleotide sequences in the sample. The rearrangement uses TRBV4-1 and TRBJ2-7; 7 bases are shared with TRBD1. This CDR3 is 14 amino acids long. Trimming removed 3 bases from V and 3 bases from J; junction bases left unmatched: 5. Per germline, CDR1 MGHRA and CDR2 YSYEKL. The CDR3 DNA reads TGCGCCAGCAGCCAGGGGGACAGAGGCTACGAGCAGTACTTC. Protein sequence: CASSQGDRGYEQYF.

The chain has TRBV10-3 and TRBJ2-3; TRBD2 matches at 10 bases. V lost 6 bases, J lost 1 base, and 10 bases stayed unmatched. From germline, CDR1 is ENHRY and CDR2 SYGVKD. CDR3 length: 17 amino acids. The DNA of the CDR3 is TGTGCCATCAGGCCAGAGAGCGGGGGGGCCGGCACAGATACGCAGTATTTT. This translates into CAIRPESGGAGTDTQYF.

The rearrangement links TRBV6-5 to TRBJ1-4; TRBD1 is a possible D gene (5 bases). The CDR3 loop spans 15 amino acids. The V gene's germline CDR1 is MNHEY and CDR2 SVGAGI. Trimming cost V 5 bases and J 5 bases, with 15 bases left between them. CDR3 sequence: CASSRGATENEKLFF. The CDR3 nucleotides are TGTGCCAGCAGTAGGGGCGCAACCGAAAATGAAAAACTGTTTTTT.

This clone was recorded once. The chain uses TRBV28 and TRBJ2-7; 7 bases line up with TRBD2. The CDR3 has 13 residues. Trimming cost V 7 bases and J 3 bases; bases outside gene matches: 6. Germline loops: CDR1 MDHEN, CDR2 SYDVKM. CDR3 sequence reads: CASMGAGIYEQYF. Written as DNA, the CDR3 is TGTGCCAGCATGGGAGCGGGGATCTACGAGCAGTACTTC.

Points on this clone: The identical CDR3 is also encoded by other nucleotide sequences in the sample. This sequence joins TRBV28 and TRBJ1-1; perhaps TRBD1 as D (6 bases). V lost 5 bases and J 5 bases, leaving 9 bases between the germline ends. This CDR3 region has 12 residues. Germline V gene sequence: CDR1 MDHEN, CDR2 SYDVKM. Written as DNA, the CDR3 is TGTGCCAGCAGTACCCAGGGGACTGAAGCTTTCTTT. It encodes CASSTQGTEAFF.

Remarks on this clone: Within the sample, other DNA sequences also encode this same CDR3. The chain recombines TRBV6-1 with TRBJ2-5; TRBD2 matches 8 bases. The germline CDR1 and CDR2 sequences are MNHNS and SASEGT. The trim removed 2 bases at V and 5 bases at J, leaving 1 base unmatched. This CDR3 has 13 residues. CDR3 residues: CASSETGGETQYF. The CDR3, as DNA: TGTGCCAGCAGTGAAACGGGGGGGGAGACCCAGTACTTC.

Notes on this clone: The same CDR3 arises from other DNA sequences in this sample as well. V and J are TRBV7-9 and TRBJ2-7; D tentatively reads TRBD1 or TRBD2 (5 bases each). The V gene lost 5 bases and the J gene lost 4 bases, with 12 bases spanning the gap. Germline values: CDR1 SEHNR, CDR2 FQNEAQ (reference sequence). This CDR3 spans 13 amino acids. Here the CDR3 DNA reads TGTGCCAGCAGCAAAACCGAGGGGTACGAGCAGTACTTC. It is translated as CASSKTEGYEQYF.

This clone has a handful of counts. Distinct nucleotide sequences in the sample also encode this CDR3. The V call is TRBV27, the J call TRBJ2-7; D is uncertain. The CDR3 is 9 amino acids. V lost 8 bases to trimming and J lost 4 bases, with 3 bases between them. From germline, CDR1 is MNHEY and CDR2 SMNVEV (reference sequence). In DNA form, the CDR3 reads TGTGCCAGCGGGTACGAGCAGTACTTC. This translates into CASGYEQYF.

J is TRBJ2-1 and V is TRBV30; D gene uncertain. Between the trimmed V and J ends, which lost 3 bases and 3 bases, there was a span of 9 bases. Germline assignment: CDR1 GTSNPN and CDR2 SVGIG (reference sequence). This CDR3 is 13 amino acids long. CDR3 DNA sequence: TGTGCCTGGAGGTTTGCAGGCTACAATGAGCAGTTCTTC. It encodes CAWRFAGYNEQFF.

This chain connects TRBV6-5 to TRBJ1-1, with D possibly matching TRBD1 (5 bases). Germline values: CDR1 MNHEY, CDR2 SVGAGI. The CDR3 runs to 15 residues. The ends were cut back, 2 bases at V and 4 bases at J, with 14 bases in the middle. This CDR3 is CASSYRGGDPTEAFF. In DNA form, the CDR3 reads TGTGCCAGCAGTTACCGGGGAGGGGATCCCACTGAAGCTTTCTTT.

The V gene is TRBV9, the J gene TRBJ1-1; D ambiguous. Germline loops: CDR1 SGDLS, CDR2 YYNGEE. The CDR3 loop spans 16 amino acids. V gave up 3 bases and J gave up 0 bases, with 15 bases separating them. The CDR3: CASSAAGAWMNTEAFF. The CDR3 DNA follows: TGTGCCAGCAGCGCCGCCGGAGCATGGATGAACACTGAAGCTTTCTTT.

This chain uses TRBV18 with TRBJ2-1, with 14 bases identical to TRBD2. Germline CDR1 and CDR2: KGHSH and LQKENI. The trim removed 6 bases at V and 2 bases at J, leaving 3 bases unmatched. The CDR3 loop spans 16 amino acids. The CDR3 protein is CASSPTSGGAYNEQFF. In DNA, the CDR3 is TGTGCCAGCTCCCCGACTAGCGGGGGGGCCTACAATGAGCAGTTCTTC.

This clone has just one count. Distinct nucleotide sequences in the sample also encode this CDR3. The CDR3 nucleotides are TGCGCCAGCAGCTTGGAGGCGGGATCCACAGATACGCAGTATTTT. This encodes CASSLEAGSTDTQYF. The chain links TRBV5-1 to TRBJ2-3; D is possibly TRBD2 (6 bases). The CDR3 loop spans 15 amino acids. V lost 0 bases and J lost 2, with 10 bases in between. Germline V gene data show CDR1 as SGHRS and CDR2 as YFSETQ.

This clone occurred once. This rearrangement joins TRBV7-6 to TRBJ2-3; TRBD2 aligns across 7 bases. The CDR3 is 16 amino acids. With V trimmed by 5 bases and J by 5 bases, 13 bases remained unmatched. Per germline, CDR1 SGHVS and CDR2 FNYEAQ. The CDR3 coding sequence is TGTGCCAGCAGCCCAGGTGGGGGGAGGGCCAAAGATACGCAGTATTTT. Protein product: CASSPGGGRAKDTQYF.

This clone was found a few times. The chain recombines TRBV27 with TRBJ1-6, with D hard to call. The V and J ends lost 5 bases and 6 bases respectively, with 17 bases between them. The CDR3 runs 16 residues. Germline V gene data show CDR1 as MNHEY and CDR2 as SMNVEV (reference sequence). CDR3 DNA: TGTGCCAGCAGTCCAGGCAGATGGGTCAGTAATTCACCCCTCCACTTT. This sequence encodes CASSPGRWVSNSPLHF.

This chain links TRBV7-9 with TRBJ2-7; 7 bases agree with TRBD2. CDR1 and CDR2 from the germline V gene are SEHNR and FQNEAQ (reference sequence). The CDR3 runs 16 residues. Trimming took 5 bases from V and 0 from J; bases not matched to a gene: 10. CDR3 protein: CASSQSSGKRSYEQYF. DNA of the CDR3: TGTGCCAGCAGCCAATCGAGCGGGAAGCGCTCCTACGAGCAGTACTTC. Full variable domain (outside the CDR3, taken from reference TRBV7-9 and TRBJ2-7): DTGVSQNPRHKITKRGQNVTFRCDPISEHNRLYWYRQTLGQGPEFLTYFQNEAQLEKSRLLSDRFSAERPKGSFSTLEIQRTEQGDSAMYLCASSQSSGKRSYEQYFGPGTRLTVT.

A word on this clone: Other nucleotide sequences in the sample specify the same CDR3. The chain joins TRBV20-1 to TRBJ2-7; D is unclear. Germline V CDR1 and CDR2: DFQATT, SNEGSKA (reference sequence). V lost 6 bases and J 3 bases, leaving 9 bases between the germline ends. CDR3 length: 11 amino acids. The CDR3 sequence: CSAAESYEQYF. For the CDR3, the DNA is TGCAGTGCGGCAGAAAGCTACGAGCAGTACTTC.

The chain links TRBV29-1 to TRBJ1-2; no clear D. The CDR3 extends over 14 amino acids. Germline CDR1 is SQVTM and CDR2 is ANQGSEA. V shed 7 bases and J shed 2 bases, with 17 bases lying between them. As DNA, the CDR3 is TGCAGCGCTATACCAGTGGGCACCAACTATGGCTACACCTTC. Protein: CSAIPVGTNYGYTF.

V and J are TRBV7-8 and TRBJ1-1, with D tentatively TRBD1 (6 bases). The V end was cut by 2 bases, the J end by 0 bases, with 16 bases between. CDR3 size: 17 residues. Germline V gives CDR1 SGHVS, CDR2 FQNEAQ. The CDR3 coding sequence is TGTGCCAGCAGCTTAAGAGGAACAGGGCCCATGAACACTGAAGCTTTCTTT. Its translation is CASSLRGTGPMNTEAFF.

The rearrangement joins TRBV9 to TRBJ2-2, with TRBD2 matching 11 bases. The germline CDR1 and CDR2 sequences are SGDLS and YYNGEE. The CDR3 totals 16 residues. Trimming at V came to 3 bases and at J to 1 base, leaving 2 bases not matched to a gene. DNA for the CDR3: TGTGCCAGCAGCGAGACTAGCGGGATGAACACCGGGGAGCTGTTTTTT. Protein: CASSETSGMNTGELFF.

The chain links TRBV7-8 to TRBJ1-2, with D tentatively TRBD1 (6 bases). In germline, CDR1 is SGHVS, CDR2 FQNEAQ. The CDR3 is 14 residues long. The ends were cut back, 5 bases at V and 4 bases at J, with 14 bases in the middle. CDR3 in DNA: TGTGCCAGCAGCCCCCTCGGGGGCACCTATGGCTACACCTTC. This translates into CASSPLGGTYGYTF.

V usage is TRBV9 and J usage is TRBJ2-7; 9 nucleotides align to TRBD2. Germline assignment: CDR1 SGDLS and CDR2 YYNGEE. This CDR3 contains 14 residues. V was clipped by 3 bases and J by 5 bases; unmatched bases: 6. The CDR3 here is CASSAMGLANEQYF. DNA for the CDR3: TGTGCCAGCAGCGCTATGGGACTAGCTAACGAGCAGTACTTC.